Below, one TCR beta chain is given with its context. This specimen belongs to a study of blood T cell repertoires in COVID-19. Original processing methods: For nucleated cells, counts were estimated from reference gene primer amplification. Clones were sequenced by immunoSEQ multiplex PCR, and TCRdb holds only the in-frame ones, with some missing. The DNA gave D and trimming, while V, J and clone size come from that table. The sample holds about 300,000 clones; about nine tenths are singletons and the top ten take 8.5% to 12%. Recruits, aged about 18 to 100 years, lived in 24 US areas. Participants were placed into cohorts based on the clinical history they reported. Donors of Cohort 3 who recovered were those that had two negative PCRs, clearance, or symptom resolution. Deletions cut 3 bases from V and 3 bases from J, with 15 bases between. Germline CDR1 is SGHAT and CDR2 is FQNNGV. The length of the CDR3 is 15 residues.

Sequenced: PBMCs or T cells enriched from blood (not recorded which). This receptor was taken from a young woman who had recovered from COVID-19. This chain uses TRBV11-2 with TRBJ2-7; no clear D. CDR3 sequence: CASSLGLESHYEQYF. CDR3 in DNA: TGTGCCAGCAGCTTGGGCCTTGAATCCCACTACGAGCAGTACTTC.